This TCR beta chain appears in the sequencing data of a study of beta chain features in type 1 diabetes. In regard to this clone: Its antigen is unknown.

General study findings and limits: Moderately but significantly shorter TCRB CDR3s were found in Type 1 diabetes patients in all four CD4+ subsets.

Reverse transcription of all isolated RNA meant that expressed TCRB transcripts were sequenced. Repertoires were generated with immunoSEQ multiplex PCR, while TCRdb's copy carries only in-frame clones and drops some. The table has 680,000 or so clones, around an eighth seen once. This CDR3 is built from 14 residues. Germline V gene sequence: CDR1 MNHNY, CDR2 SVGAGI (reference sequence). The germline V and J ends were trimmed by 2 bases and 1 base, with 6 bases remaining between them. Sequenced material: naive CD4+ T cells from blood. The clonotype comes from a man aged 18 to 29 with type 1 diabetes. The chain carries TRBV6-6 and TRBJ1-5; maybe TRBD1 (5 bases). The CDR3 sequence: CASSYQGSNQPQHF. CDR3 DNA sequence: TGTGCCAGCAGTTACCAGGGAAGCAATCAGCCCCAGCATTTT.